This is a list of T cell receptor beta chains from one sample in a study of immune evolution from preneoplasia to lung adenocarcinoma. The protocol was immunoSEQ multiplex PCR, while the TCRdb copy is restricted to in-frame clones and leaves out a portion. The sample lists some 21,000 clones, 75% occurring once. Sequenced input: FFPE invasive lung adenocarcinoma tissue. These receptors all come from a person in their sixties or seventies with lung adenocarcinoma. Each CDR3 is given without its conserved first and last residue. Fields, in order: CDR3 protein, clone size, J gene, V gene. Clone size, where shown, is once, few, many, or a class for clones that have expanded.

CDR3aa: ATTPGSNYGYT; abundance: once; j_gene: TRBJ1-2; v_gene: TRBV6-4
CDR3aa: ASSKVTSGSSYNEQF; abundance: -; j_gene: TRBJ2-1; v_gene: TRBV7-9
CDR3aa: ASSLGTDVFDEQF; abundance: -; j_gene: TRBJ2-1; v_gene: TRBV18
CDR3aa: ASSIGGQRRGDTIY; abundance: few; j_gene: TRBJ1-3; v_gene: TRBV19
CDR3aa: AWSGTRLAGGSKNIQY; abundance: -; j_gene: TRBJ2-4; v_gene: TRBV30
CDR3aa: ASSLSPGEPYEQY; abundance: -; j_gene: TRBJ2-7; v_gene: TRBV5-4
CDR3aa: ASSLDSPTDTQY; abundance: once; j_gene: TRBJ2-3; v_gene: TRBV5-1
CDR3aa: ASSLGRRGEKLF; abundance: -; j_gene: TRBJ1-4; v_gene: TRBV5-6
CDR3aa: ASSLVGGANEKLF; abundance: -; j_gene: TRBJ1-4; v_gene: TRBV5-6
CDR3aa: SVEGGAGELF; abundance: -; j_gene: TRBJ2-2; v_gene: TRBV29-1
CDR3aa: ASSADSYSNQPQH; abundance: -; j_gene: TRBJ1-5; v_gene: TRBV7-8
CDR3aa: ASSLLRVGVGTEAF; abundance: -; j_gene: TRBJ1-1; v_gene: TRBV7-2
CDR3aa: ASRGGNTEAF; abundance: -; j_gene: TRBJ1-1; v_gene: TRBV5-6
CDR3aa: ASQREGLYEQY; abundance: -; j_gene: TRBJ2-7; v_gene: TRBV6-6
CDR3aa: ASSQGTANYEQY; abundance: medium-sized; j_gene: TRBJ2-7; v_gene: TRBV14
CDR3aa: ASSLGSSTDTQY; abundance: -; j_gene: TRBJ2-3; v_gene: TRBV7-9
CDR3aa: ASKYQETQY; abundance: -; j_gene: TRBJ2-5; v_gene: TRBV2
CDR3aa: ASSLGGAVDYGYT; abundance: once; j_gene: TRBJ1-2; v_gene: TRBV7-2
CDR3aa: ASTGGLIYEQY; abundance: -; j_gene: TRBJ2-7; v_gene: TRBV2
CDR3aa: ASSMWGTNTEAF; abundance: -; j_gene: TRBJ1-1; v_gene: TRBV19
CDR3aa: ASTNSGRFKTQY; abundance: -; j_gene: TRBJ2-5; v_gene: TRBV28
CDR3aa: ASSPRTGYEKLF; abundance: once; j_gene: TRBJ1-4; v_gene: TRBV19
CDR3aa: ASSRDVEAYEQY; abundance: few; j_gene: TRBJ2-7; v_gene: TRBV6-5
CDR3aa: ASSRLGQGYGYT; abundance: -; j_gene: TRBJ1-2; v_gene: TRBV27
CDR3aa: ASSSGTSGREDEQY; abundance: -; j_gene: TRBJ2-7; v_gene: TRBV7-3
CDR3aa: ASSFGPGTEAF; abundance: -; j_gene: TRBJ1-1; v_gene: TRBV5-4
CDR3aa: SVKILAGRGNEQF; abundance: -; j_gene: TRBJ2-1; v_gene: TRBV29-1
CDR3aa: ASCWTLNQPQH; abundance: once; j_gene: TRBJ1-5; v_gene: TRBV28
CDR3aa: ASSLSVSRTDTQY; abundance: -; j_gene: TRBJ2-3; v_gene: TRBV7-2
CDR3aa: ASSSGPGTAEAF; abundance: -; j_gene: TRBJ1-1; v_gene: TRBV6-1
CDR3aa: ASSLYGGGTYGYT; abundance: -; j_gene: TRBJ1-2; v_gene: TRBV11-2
CDR3aa: ASSLKITEYEQY; abundance: -; j_gene: TRBJ2-7; v_gene: TRBV19
CDR3aa: ASNIQGPQETQY; abundance: -; j_gene: TRBJ2-5; v_gene: TRBV28
CDR3aa: ASSLTSYNEQF; abundance: -; j_gene: TRBJ2-1; v_gene: TRBV7-2
CDR3aa: ASSRGSGNTEAF; abundance: -; j_gene: TRBJ1-1; v_gene: TRBV18
CDR3aa: ASSYSAGAGNTIY; abundance: -; j_gene: TRBJ1-3; v_gene: TRBV6-5
CDR3aa: AWSVGETQY; abundance: -; j_gene: TRBJ2-5; v_gene: TRBV30
CDR3aa: ASSQDTGELF; abundance: -; j_gene: TRBJ2-2; v_gene: TRBV4-1
CDR3aa: ASSSPTGGFEQY; abundance: -; j_gene: TRBJ2-7; v_gene: TRBV7-9
CDR3aa: SVAPEGLSHEQY; abundance: few; j_gene: TRBJ2-7; v_gene: TRBV29-1
CDR3aa: ASSYAKAAQEKLF; abundance: few; j_gene: TRBJ1-4; v_gene: TRBV6-6
CDR3aa: AIMAQREQF; abundance: -; j_gene: TRBJ2-1; v_gene: TRBV10-3
CDR3aa: ASSWSGNSRGYT; abundance: -; j_gene: TRBJ1-2; v_gene: TRBV6-5
CDR3aa: ASSEGGSGEKLF; abundance: -; j_gene: TRBJ1-4; v_gene: TRBV6-1
CDR3aa: ASREIGGAQETQY; abundance: once; j_gene: TRBJ2-5; v_gene: TRBV2
CDR3aa: SARTSGYNEQF; abundance: -; j_gene: TRBJ2-1; v_gene: TRBV29-1
CDR3aa: ASSRVWTSAYNEQF; abundance: -; j_gene: TRBJ2-1; v_gene: TRBV5-6
CDR3aa: ASSSGVVDTQY; abundance: -; j_gene: TRBJ2-3; v_gene: TRBV7-3
CDR3aa: ASSFITGIEQY; abundance: -; j_gene: TRBJ2-7; v_gene: TRBV6-5
CDR3aa: ASSPIPRNTEAF; abundance: few; j_gene: TRBJ1-1; v_gene: TRBV18
CDR3aa: ASSPPRGTEETQY; abundance: -; j_gene: TRBJ2-5; v_gene: TRBV4-2
CDR3aa: ASSPMGSGNTIY; abundance: once; j_gene: TRBJ1-3; v_gene: TRBV5-1
CDR3aa: TSSQPLGGDEQF; abundance: -; j_gene: TRBJ2-1; v_gene: TRBV4-1
CDR3aa: ASSPGRSYEQY; abundance: -; j_gene: TRBJ2-7; v_gene: TRBV7-9
CDR3aa: ASRTGGTDTQY; abundance: -; j_gene: TRBJ2-3; v_gene: TRBV5-1